These 3 T cell receptor beta chains originate from one sample sequenced in a study of CD8 T cells in Susac syndrome. Reverse transcription used about 0.45 to 1 ug RNA and random hexamers. TCRdb reprocessed the immunoSEQ multiplex PCR reads via MiXCR and lists one record per CDR3 protein. The data hold 50,000 or so distinct CDR3 sequences, with 93% observed a single time. The sequenced sample was CD8+ T cells from PBMCs. These TCRs come from a human donor with multiple sclerosis.

This chain connects TRBV10-2 to TRBJ2-7, with D possibly being TRBD1 (5 bases). V was cut by 2 bases and J by 2 bases, with 19 bases left in between. CDR1 and CDR2 (germline): WSHSY, SAAADI. The CDR3 is 17 residues long. The CDR3 DNA reads TGCGCCAGCAGTGAGCCTCTCGACAGTCTACTTACCTACGAGCAGTACTTC. It specifies CASSEPLDSLLTYEQYF.

The rearrangement uses TRBV15 and TRBJ2-5; D might be TRBD1 (6 bases). V was shortened by 0 bases and J by 9 bases, with 17 bases between the two germline ends. The germline gives CDR1 LNHNV, CDR2 YYDKDF (reference sequence). This CDR3 is built from 15 residues. The chain's CDR3 is CATSRDGQGLKAQYF. CDR3 nucleotide sequence: TGTGCCACCAGCAGAGATGGGCAGGGGTTGAAGGCCCAGTACTTC.

The V and J genes are TRBV4-1 and TRBJ2-1, with D tentatively TRBD1 (5 bases). Per the germline V gene, CDR1 is MGHRA and CDR2 is YSYEKL. CDR3 length: 15 residues. The germline V and J ends were trimmed by 0 bases and 7 bases, with 13 bases remaining between them. CDR3 protein: CASSQDQGRRNEQFF. For the CDR3, the DNA is TGCGCCAGCAGCCAAGATCAGGGCAGAAGGAATGAGCAGTTCTTC.